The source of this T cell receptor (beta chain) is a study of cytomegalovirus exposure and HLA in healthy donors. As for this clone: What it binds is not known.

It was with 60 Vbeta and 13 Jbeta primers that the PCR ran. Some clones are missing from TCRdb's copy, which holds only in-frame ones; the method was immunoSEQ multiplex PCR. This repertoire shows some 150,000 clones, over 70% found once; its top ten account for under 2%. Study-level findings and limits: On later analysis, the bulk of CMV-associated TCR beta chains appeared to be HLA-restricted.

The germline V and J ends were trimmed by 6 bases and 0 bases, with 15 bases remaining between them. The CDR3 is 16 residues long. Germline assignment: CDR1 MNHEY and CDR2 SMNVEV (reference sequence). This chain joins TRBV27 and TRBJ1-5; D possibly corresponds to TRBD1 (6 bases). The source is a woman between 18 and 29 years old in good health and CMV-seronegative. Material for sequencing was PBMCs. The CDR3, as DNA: TGTGCCAGCAGCCCCTCGACAGGAGCTAGCAATCAGCCCCAGCATTTT. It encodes CASSPSTGASNQPQHF.